This TCR beta chain was observed in a study of response to subunit inactivated influenza vaccine. TCRdb fed the RT-PCR reads into MiXCR, producing one record per CDR3 protein. The data hold 290,000 or so distinct CDR3 sequences, with 20% to 25% observed a single time. The germline V gene has CDR1 LGHNA and CDR2 YNFKEQ. The germline V and J ends were trimmed by 0 bases and 0 bases, with 11 bases remaining between them. CDR3 length: 17 amino acids. This clonotype was seen once. The chain combines TRBV4-2 with TRBJ1-4; the D is unclear. The sequencing here drew on PBMCs from blood, taken 21 months after vaccination. The receptor comes from a man between 50 and 75 years old who received an inactivated influenza vaccine. The CDR3 protein is CASSQDMGSATNEKLFF. The CDR3 DNA reads TGTGCCAGCAGCCAAGACATGGGGAGTGCAACTAATGAAAAACTGTTTTTT.